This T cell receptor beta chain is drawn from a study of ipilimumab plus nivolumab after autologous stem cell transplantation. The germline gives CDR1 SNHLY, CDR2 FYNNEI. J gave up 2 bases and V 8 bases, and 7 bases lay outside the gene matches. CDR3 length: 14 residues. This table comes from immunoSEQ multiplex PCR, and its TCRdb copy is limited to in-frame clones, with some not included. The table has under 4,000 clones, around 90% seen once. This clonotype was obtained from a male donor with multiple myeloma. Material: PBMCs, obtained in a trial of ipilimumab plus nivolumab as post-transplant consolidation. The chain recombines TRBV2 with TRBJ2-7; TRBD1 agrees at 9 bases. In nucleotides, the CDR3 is TGTGCCAGCTCCGGACAGGGGATTCCCTACGAGCAGTACTTC. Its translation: CASSGQGIPYEQYF.